These 25 T cell receptor beta chains came from one sample sequenced in a study of blood T cell repertoires in COVID-19. Using immunoSEQ multiplex PCR, the repertoire was profiled, and TCRdb retains in-frame clones only, with some absent. This table has roughly 280,000 clones, 89% appearing once. Sequences were obtained from peripheral blood. The receptors stem from a man over 45 with acute or convalescent COVID-19.

The J gene is TRBJ2-1, the V gene TRBV5-1; 15 nucleotides line up with TRBD2. In germline, CDR1 is SGHRS, CDR2 YFSETQ. V trimming: 4 bases; J trimming: 4 bases; junction bases outside the gene matches: 3. The CDR3 covers 16 residues. The CDR3 reads CASSRTSGGEYNEQFF. CDR3 coding DNA: TGCGCCAGCAGCCGGACTAGCGGGGGGGAATACAATGAGCAGTTCTTC.

The genes are TRBV14 and TRBJ2-1; D gene uncertain. Germline CDR1 reads SGHDN; CDR2 reads FVKESK. V was pared by 0 bases and J by 0 bases, with 9 bases between. The CDR3 covers 16 residues. The CDR3 nucleotides read TGTGCCAGCAGCCAAGATGACTGGGTCTCCTACAATGAGCAGTTCTTC. Translation gives CASSQDDWVSYNEQFF.

In nucleotides, the CDR3 is TGTGCCAGCAGCAGGGGGGGAACTAATGAAAAACTGTTTTTT. It is translated as CASSRGGTNEKLFF. This chain uses TRBV14 with TRBJ1-4, with D tentatively TRBD1 (6 bases). This CDR3 comprises 14 residues. Germline V gives CDR1 SGHDN, CDR2 FVKESK. V lost 5 bases and J 1 base, leaving 8 bases between the germline ends. Full variable domain (missing parts from reference TRBV14 and TRBJ1-4): EAGVTQFPSHSVIEKGQTVTLRCDPISGHDNLYWYRRVMGKEIKFLLHFVKESKQDESGMPNNRFLAERTGGTYSTLKVQPAELEDSGVYFCASSRGGTNEKLFFGSGTQLSVL.

The gene calls are TRBV27 and TRBJ1-5, with D possibly TRBD1 on 6 matching bases. The germline gives CDR1 MNHEY, CDR2 SMNVEV (reference sequence). Between the trimmed V and J ends, which lost 3 bases and 3 bases, there was a span of 9 bases. The CDR3 contains 14 residues. The CDR3 nucleotides read TGTGCCAGCAGTTTGCACAGGGCCAATCAGCCCCAGCATTTT. Translation gives CASSLHRANQPQHF.

The rearrangement joins TRBV7-2 to TRBJ1-1, with a tentative D call TRBD1 (5 bases). Germline V lookup: CDR1 SGHTA, CDR2 FQGNSA. This CDR3 contains 13 residues. Trimming removed 8 bases at V and 8 bases at J, with 18 bases between. The CDR3 DNA sequence: TGTGCCAGCGGAAGGGGAGGCCCCCCGGAAGCTTTCTTT. Translating gives CASGRGGPPEAFF.

The chain recombines TRBV9 with TRBJ1-3; D remains ambiguous. Per germline, CDR1 SGDLS and CDR2 YYNGEE. Trimming shortened V by 0 bases and J by 4 bases, and 11 bases separated the two germline ends. The length of the CDR3 is 15 residues. The CDR3, as DNA: TGTGCCAGCAGCGTAGCCGTCGGGAGCGGAAACACCATATATTTT. It encodes CASSVAVGSGNTIYF.

The chain carries TRBV13 and TRBJ2-7, with 9 bases lining up with TRBD1. Trimming at V came to 5 bases and at J to 6 bases, leaving 5 bases not matched to a gene. The germline CDR1 and CDR2 sequences are PRHDT and FYEKMQ (reference sequence). CDR3 length equals 13 residues. The CDR3 loop is CASSRTGVGEQYF. The DNA for the CDR3 is TGTGCCAGCAGCCGGACAGGGGTGGGCGAGCAGTACTTC.

This rearrangement joins TRBV2 to TRBJ1-5; D is uncertain. Germline CDR1 reads SNHLY; CDR2 reads FYNNEI. Between the trimmed V and J ends, which lost 8 bases and 2 bases, there was a span of 13 bases. The CDR3 has 14 amino acids. CDR3: CASQSPGGNQPQHF. CDR3 in DNA: TGTGCCAGCCAGTCTCCGGGTGGCAATCAGCCCCAGCATTTT.

The chain links TRBV6-5 to TRBJ1-1, with 9 bases identical to TRBD1. After removal of 6 bases from V and 5 bases from J, the junction contained 7 bases not matched to a gene. Germline loops: CDR1 MNHEY, CDR2 SVGAGI. CDR3 length equals 14 residues. Written as DNA, the CDR3 is TGTGCCAGCAGCTCCGGGACAGGGAGGACTGAAGCTTTCTTT. Amino acid sequence: CASSSGTGRTEAFF.

The CDR3 loop is CASSPGTSSNEQFF. The CDR3 region has the DNA TGTGCCAGTAGTCCTGGGACTAGTTCCAATGAGCAGTTCTTC. The chain uses TRBV19 and TRBJ2-1; 8 bases map to TRBD2. Germline V gene data show CDR1 as LNHDA and CDR2 as SQIVND (reference sequence). V trimming: 5 bases; J trimming: 6 bases; junction bases outside the gene matches: 6. There are 14 residues in the CDR3. Full variable domain (outside the CDR3, taken from reference TRBV19 and TRBJ2-1): DGGITQSPKYLFRKEGQNVTLSCEQNLNHDAMYWYRQDPGQGLRLIYYSQIVNDFQKGDIAEGYSVSREKKESFPLTVTSAQKNPTAFYLCASSPGTSSNEQFFGPGTRLTVL.

V usage is TRBV9 and J usage is TRBJ2-2; 10 nucleotides match TRBD1. Trimming took 4 bases from V and 6 from J; bases not matched to a gene: 9. The CDR3 contains 16 residues. CDR1 and CDR2 (germline): SGDLS, YYNGEE. The CDR3 reads CASSTGTGDHAGELFF. For the CDR3, the DNA is TGTGCCAGCAGCACCGGGACAGGGGATCACGCCGGGGAGCTGTTTTTT.

The chain employs TRBV4-2 and TRBJ2-3, with TRBD2 matching over 8 bases. Germline trimming cut 3 bases from V and 4 bases from J; bases unmatched to any gene: 9. Per the germline V gene, CDR1 is LGHNA and CDR2 is YNFKEQ. This CDR3 comprises 16 residues. The CDR3 sequence: CASSQLAGGSADTQYF. CDR3 DNA: TGTGCCAGCAGCCAGCTTGCGGGGGGTAGTGCAGATACGCAGTATTTT.

This sequence joins TRBV12-3 or TRBV12-4 and TRBJ1-6, with D unresolved. The V end was cut by 8 bases, the J end by 8 bases, with 13 bases between. The CDR3 sequence is 13 residues long. CDR3: CASRPGEDSPLHF. The CDR3 DNA is TGTGCCAGCCGGCCTGGAGAGGATTCACCCCTCCACTTT.

The chain uses TRBV6-5 and TRBJ2-1; TRBD1 matches at 7 bases. The J segment lost 5 bases and the V segment lost 4 bases, leaving 8 bases of the junction unmatched. CDR1 and CDR2 from the germline V gene are MNHEY and SVGAGI. The length of the CDR3 is 15 residues. CDR3 amino acids: CASSSRQGGDNEQFF. The DNA for the CDR3 is TGTGCCAGCAGTTCAAGACAAGGGGGCGACAATGAGCAGTTCTTC.

This clone came up once. The chain combines TRBV27 with TRBJ2-2, with D hard to call. The CDR3 extends over 15 amino acids. V was shortened by 3 bases and J by 5 bases, with 13 bases between the two germline ends. CDR1 is MNHEY, CDR2 SMNVEV, per germline (reference sequence). Here the CDR3 reads CASSFTLHSTGELFF. The CDR3 bases are TGTGCCAGCAGTTTTACCCTTCACAGTACCGGGGAGCTGTTTTTT.

The V call is TRBV7-2, the J call TRBJ2-1, with 13 bases fitting TRBD2. The CDR3 sequence is 18 residues long. In germline, CDR1 is SGHTA, CDR2 FQGNSA. J lost 8 bases, V lost 8 bases, and 18 bases had no gene match. In nucleotides, the CDR3 is TGTGCCAGCGGCCCCCGGGATCGAGGGACTAGCGGGGCCCATGAGCAGTTCTTC. Its translation: CASGPRDRGTSGAHEQFF.

J is TRBJ1-6 and V is TRBV9; maybe TRBD1 (6 bases). Between the trimmed V and J ends, which lost 2 bases and 0 bases, there was a span of 9 bases. The CDR3 consists of 16 residues. The germline V gene has CDR1 SGDLS and CDR2 YYNGEE. The CDR3 DNA is TGTGCCAGCAGCGTTTTGGACAGCTCCTATAATTCACCCCTCCACTTT. This sequence encodes CASSVLDSSYNSPLHF.

This clone is a singleton in its sample. This chain's CDR3 is CASSEPGTGHYEQYF. CDR3 bases: TGTGCCAGCAGCGAACCCGGGACAGGCCACTACGAGCAGTACTTC. The rearrangement uses TRBV9 and TRBJ2-7; 8 bases map to TRBD1. This CDR3 comprises 15 residues. V dropped 3 bases and J dropped 3; count of bases not matched to a gene: 8. Per germline, CDR1 SGDLS and CDR2 YYNGEE.

The chain carries TRBV6-5 and TRBJ1-6; TRBD1 is a possible D gene (6 bases). V dropped 4 bases and J dropped 10 bases, with 20 bases sitting between them. CDR1 is MNHEY and CDR2 is SVGAGI in the germline V gene. The CDR3 is 16 amino acids. CDR3 DNA sequence: TGTGCCAGCAGTTTAACTACTCCGGACAGACAGTCACCCCTCCACTTT. This sequence encodes CASSLTTPDRQSPLHF.

The gene calls are TRBV19 and TRBJ2-2, with D hard to call. V dropped 8 bases and J dropped 3 bases, with 4 bases sitting between them. This CDR3 has 11 residues. From germline, CDR1 is LNHDA and CDR2 SQIVND (reference sequence). This chain's CDR3 is CASHHTGELFF. DNA for the CDR3: TGTGCCAGTCATCACACCGGGGAGCTGTTTTTT. The variable domain in full, with the rest retrieved from reference TRBV19 and TRBJ2-2, is DGGITQSPKYLFRKEGQNVTLSCEQNLNHDAMYWYRQDPGQGLRLIYYSQIVNDFQKGDIAEGYSVSREKKESFPLTVTSAQKNPTAFYLCASHHTGELFFGEGSRLTVL.

CDR3 DNA: TGTGCCAGCAGCCCAGCCCGGCAAGGACAGGGCAACACTGAAGCTTTCTTT. This sequence encodes CASSPARQGQGNTEAFF. V gene TRBV7-9 combines with J gene TRBJ1-1, with 8 bases that match TRBD1. The CDR3 length is 17 residues. Germline trimming cut 5 bases from V and 2 bases from J; bases unmatched to any gene: 13. The germline V gene encodes CDR1 SEHNR and CDR2 FQNEAQ (reference sequence).

The chain joins TRBV7-6 to TRBJ1-5; D is perhaps TRBD1 (6 bases). Looked up from germline, CDR1 is SGHVS and CDR2 is FNYEAQ. V gave up 1 base and J gave up 4 bases, with 11 bases separating them. This CDR3 is 15 amino acids long. The CDR3 reads CASSLDRAGNQPQHF. CDR3 bases: TGTGCCAGCAGCTTAGACAGGGCAGGTAATCAGCCCCAGCATTTT. Full variable domain (rest looked up from reference TRBV7-6 and TRBJ1-5): GAGVSQSPRYKVTKRGQDVALRCDPISGHVSLYWYRQALGQGPEFLTYFNYEAQQDKSGLPNDRFSAERPEGSISTLTIQRTEQRDSAMYRCASSLDRAGNQPQHFGDGTRLSIL.

This clone was seen only once. V and J are TRBV7-8 and TRBJ2-1, with TRBD2 matching over 8 bases. The CDR3 loop spans 16 amino acids. Germline loops: CDR1 SGHVS, CDR2 FQNEAQ. Trimming cost V 1 base and J 3 bases; bases outside gene matches: 5. The CDR3 sequence: CASSLEAGEDYNEQFF. The CDR3 region has the DNA TGTGCCAGCAGCTTAGAAGCGGGGGAAGACTACAATGAGCAGTTCTTC.

V gene TRBV24-1 combines with J gene TRBJ1-2; D perhaps matches TRBD1 (5 bases). Between the trimmed V and J ends, which lost 9 bases and 6 bases, there was a span of 13 bases. CDR1 is KGHDR and CDR2 is SFDVKD in the germline V gene. The CDR3 has 12 residues. The CDR3 bases are TGTGCCACCCTTGTTTGGGGCGATGGCTACACCTTC. This sequence encodes CATLVWGDGYTF.

V and J are TRBV12-3 or TRBV12-4 and TRBJ2-3; D call uncertain. Trimming removed 3 bases at V and 4 bases at J, with 5 bases between. This CDR3 is built from 12 residues. The CDR3 protein is CASSFESDTQYF. Written as DNA, the CDR3 is TGTGCCAGCAGTTTCGAGTCAGATACGCAGTATTTT.